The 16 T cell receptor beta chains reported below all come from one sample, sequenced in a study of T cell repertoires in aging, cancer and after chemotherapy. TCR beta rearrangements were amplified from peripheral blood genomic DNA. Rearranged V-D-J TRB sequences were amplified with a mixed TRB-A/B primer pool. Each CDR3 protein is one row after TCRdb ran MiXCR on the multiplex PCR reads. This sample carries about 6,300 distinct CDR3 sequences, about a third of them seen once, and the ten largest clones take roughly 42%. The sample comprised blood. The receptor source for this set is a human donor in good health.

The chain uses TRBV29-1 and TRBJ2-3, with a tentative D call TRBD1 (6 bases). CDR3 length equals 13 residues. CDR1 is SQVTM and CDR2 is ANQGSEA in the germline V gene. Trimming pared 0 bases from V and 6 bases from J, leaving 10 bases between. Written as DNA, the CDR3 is TGCAGCGTTGAAGAGGGGGCGCGGGATACGCAGTATTTT. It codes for CSVEEGARDTQYF.

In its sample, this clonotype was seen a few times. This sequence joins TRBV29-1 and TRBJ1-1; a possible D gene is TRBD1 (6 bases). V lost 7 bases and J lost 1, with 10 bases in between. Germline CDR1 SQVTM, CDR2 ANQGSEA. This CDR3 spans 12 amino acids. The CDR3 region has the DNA TGCAGCGCCGGGGGGGCGAACACTGAAGCTTTCTTT. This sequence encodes CSAGGANTEAFF. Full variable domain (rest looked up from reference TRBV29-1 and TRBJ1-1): SAVISQKPSRDICQRGTSLTIQCQVDSQVTMMFWYRQQPGQSLTLIATANQGSEATYESGFVIDKFPISRPNLTFSTLTVSNMSPEDSSIYLCSAGGANTEAFFGQGTRLTVV.

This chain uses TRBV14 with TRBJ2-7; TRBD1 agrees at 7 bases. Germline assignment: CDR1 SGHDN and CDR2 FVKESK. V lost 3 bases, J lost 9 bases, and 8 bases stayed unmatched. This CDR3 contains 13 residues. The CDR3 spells CASSQGSYRGQYF. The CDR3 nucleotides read TGTGCCAGCAGCCAGGGGTCCTACAGGGGGCAGTACTTC.

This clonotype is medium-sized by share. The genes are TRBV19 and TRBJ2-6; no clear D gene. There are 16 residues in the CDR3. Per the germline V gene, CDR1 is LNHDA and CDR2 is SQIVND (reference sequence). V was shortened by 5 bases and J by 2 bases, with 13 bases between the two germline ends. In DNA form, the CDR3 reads TGTGCCAGTAGTCCCTGGCTCAGTCCTGGGGCCAACGTCCTGACTTTC. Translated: CASSPWLSPGANVLTF.

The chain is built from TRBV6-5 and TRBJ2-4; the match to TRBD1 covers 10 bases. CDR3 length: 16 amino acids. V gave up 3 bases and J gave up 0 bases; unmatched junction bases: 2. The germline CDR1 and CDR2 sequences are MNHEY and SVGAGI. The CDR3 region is CASSYGQGGAKNIQYF. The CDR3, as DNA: TGTGCCAGCAGTTATGGACAGGGGGGAGCCAAAAACATTCAGTACTTC.

CDR3 sequence reads: CASSLAENSNQPQHF. In nucleotides, the CDR3 is TGTGCCAGCAGTTTAGCCGAGAATAGCAATCAGCCCCAGCATTTT. V is TRBV12-3 or TRBV12-4 and J is TRBJ1-5; D is uncertain. Trimming shortened V by 0 bases and J by 0 bases, and 6 bases separated the two germline ends. CDR3 length: 15 amino acids.

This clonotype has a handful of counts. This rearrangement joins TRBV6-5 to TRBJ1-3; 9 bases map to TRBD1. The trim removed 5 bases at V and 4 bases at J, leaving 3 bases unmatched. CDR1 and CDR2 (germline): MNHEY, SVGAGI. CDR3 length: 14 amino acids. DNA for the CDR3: TGTGCCAGCAGTAGGACAGGGGCCGGAAACACCATATATTTT. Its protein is CASSRTGAGNTIYF.

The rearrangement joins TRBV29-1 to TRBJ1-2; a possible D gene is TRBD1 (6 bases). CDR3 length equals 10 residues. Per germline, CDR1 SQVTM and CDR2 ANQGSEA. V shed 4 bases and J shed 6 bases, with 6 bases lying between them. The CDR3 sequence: CSVGQDGYTF. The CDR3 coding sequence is TGCAGCGTTGGACAGGATGGCTACACCTTC. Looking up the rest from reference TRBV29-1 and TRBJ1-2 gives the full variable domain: SAVISQKPSRDICQRGTSLTIQCQVDSQVTMMFWYRQQPGQSLTLIATANQGSEATYESGFVIDKFPISRPNLTFSTLTVSNMSPEDSSIYLCSVGQDGYTFGSGTRLTVV.

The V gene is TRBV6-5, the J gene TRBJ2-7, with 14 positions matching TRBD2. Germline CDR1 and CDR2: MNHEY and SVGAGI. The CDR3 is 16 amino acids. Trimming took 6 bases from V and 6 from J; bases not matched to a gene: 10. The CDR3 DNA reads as TGTGCCAGCAGATCCCCGACTAGCGGGGGGGCCGGCGAGCAGTACTTC. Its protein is CASRSPTSGGAGEQYF.

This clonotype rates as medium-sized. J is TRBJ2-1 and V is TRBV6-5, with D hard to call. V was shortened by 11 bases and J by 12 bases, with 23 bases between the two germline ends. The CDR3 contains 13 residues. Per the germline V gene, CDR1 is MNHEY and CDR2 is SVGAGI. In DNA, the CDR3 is TGTGCCTTATCTCGGTGGCGGCATCCTGGGCAGTTCTTC. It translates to CALSRWRHPGQFF.

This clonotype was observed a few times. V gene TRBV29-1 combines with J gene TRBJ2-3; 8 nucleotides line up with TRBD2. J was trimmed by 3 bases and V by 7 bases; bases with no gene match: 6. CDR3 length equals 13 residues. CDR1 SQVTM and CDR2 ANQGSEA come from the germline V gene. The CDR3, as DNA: TGCAGCGCCCAAGCGGGAGCGACAGATACGCAGTATTTT. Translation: CSAQAGATDTQYF.

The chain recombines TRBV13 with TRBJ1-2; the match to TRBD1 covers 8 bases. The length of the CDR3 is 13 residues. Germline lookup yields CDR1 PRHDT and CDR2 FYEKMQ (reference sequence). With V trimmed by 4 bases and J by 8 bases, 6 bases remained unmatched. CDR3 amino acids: CASSSPDRDGYTF. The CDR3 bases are TGTGCCAGCAGCTCACCGGACAGGGACGGCTACACCTTC.

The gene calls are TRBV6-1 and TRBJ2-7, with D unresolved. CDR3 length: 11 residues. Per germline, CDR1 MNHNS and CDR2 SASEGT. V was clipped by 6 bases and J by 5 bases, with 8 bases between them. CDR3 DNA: TGTGCCAGCAGCTCCCTCCACGAGCAGTACTTC. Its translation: CASSSLHEQYF.

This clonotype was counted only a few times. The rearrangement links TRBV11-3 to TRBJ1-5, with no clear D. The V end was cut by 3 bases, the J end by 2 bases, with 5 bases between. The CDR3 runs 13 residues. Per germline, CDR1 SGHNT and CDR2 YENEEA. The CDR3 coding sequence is TGTGCCAGCAGCTTTGGGGGCAATCAGCCCCAGCATTTT. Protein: CASSFGGNQPQHF.

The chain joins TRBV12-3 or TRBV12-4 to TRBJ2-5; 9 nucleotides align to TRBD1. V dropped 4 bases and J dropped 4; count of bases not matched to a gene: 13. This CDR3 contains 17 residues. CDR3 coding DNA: TGTGCCAGCAGTTCGGGACAGGGATTCGTAGTGGGAGAGACCCAGTACTTC. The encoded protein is CASSSGQGFVVGETQYF.

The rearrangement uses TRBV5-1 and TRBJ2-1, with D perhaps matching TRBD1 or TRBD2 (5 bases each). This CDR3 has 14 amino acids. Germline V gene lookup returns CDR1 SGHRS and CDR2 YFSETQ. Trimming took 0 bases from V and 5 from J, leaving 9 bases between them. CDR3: CASSLGGKDNEQFF. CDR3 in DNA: TGCGCCAGCAGCTTGGGGGGGAAAGACAATGAGCAGTTCTTC.